The next 27 T cell receptor beta chains were all read from a single sample in a study of glioma-infiltrating T cells. TCR alpha and beta CDR3 regions were amplified from RNA using iRepertoire nested multiplex PCR. From the multiplex PCR reads, TCRdb called clonotypes with MiXCR, one entry per CDR3 protein. Of 20,000 to 25,000 distinct CDR3 sequences listed, around 24% are singletons. Sequencing used glioma tissue, nonneoplastic brain tissue, or PBMCs (not recorded which). These receptors were collected from a human donor with low-grade glioma or glioblastoma, undergoing nonglioma brain surgery, or in good health (not recorded which).

This clonotype was observed a handful of times. The genes are TRBV4-1 and TRBJ2-3; D is uncertain. Germline assignment: CDR1 MGHRA and CDR2 YSYEKL. Between the trimmed V and J ends, which lost 0 bases and 4 bases, there was a span of 17 bases. The CDR3 runs to 17 residues. In DNA form, the CDR3 reads TGCGCCAGCAGCCAAGATGTTTCCCAGGCGGATCCAGATACGCAGTATTTT. Protein product: CASSQDVSQADPDTQYF.

This clonotype appeared many times. The V call is TRBV7-3, the J call TRBJ2-3; D may correspond to TRBD1 or TRBD2 (5 bases each). The CDR3 runs to 14 residues. The V end lost 5 bases, the J end lost 2 bases, and 11 bases lay between the germline ends. The germline CDR1 and CDR2 sequences are SGHTA and FQGTGA. The CDR3 sequence is CASSPTGLTDTQYF. CDR3 DNA: TGTGCCAGCAGCCCTACAGGACTCACAGATACGCAGTATTTT. The full variable domain, its missing parts supplied by reference TRBV7-3 and TRBJ2-3, is GAGVSQTPSNKVTEKGKYVELRCDPISGHTALYWYRQSLGQGPEFLIYFQGTGAADDSGLPNDRFFAVRPEGSVSTLKIQRTERGDSAVYLCASSPTGLTDTQYFGPGTRLTVL.

This clonotype appeared many times. The V and J genes are TRBV7-2 and TRBJ1-1; perhaps TRBD1 as D (5 bases). Trimming shortened V by 5 bases and J by 4 bases, and 14 bases separated the two germline ends. This CDR3 has 14 residues. CDR1 is SGHTA, CDR2 FQGNSA, per germline. CDR3: CASSTQGGGTEAFF. Here the CDR3 DNA reads TGTGCCAGCAGCACTCAGGGTGGTGGCACTGAAGCTTTCTTT.

The CDR3 sequence is CASSNAGQASSGYTF. In DNA, the CDR3 is TGTGCCAGCAGCAACGCGGGACAGGCTAGCAGTGGCTACACCTTC. V is TRBV7-9 and J is TRBJ1-2; 8 bases fit TRBD1. CDR1 SEHNR and CDR2 FQNEAQ come from the germline V gene (reference sequence). The CDR3 extends over 15 amino acids. The J segment lost 7 bases and the V segment lost 5 bases, leaving 12 bases of the junction unmatched.

This clonotype was observed many times. This rearrangement joins TRBV28 to TRBJ1-2; possible D gene TRBD1, 6 bases. Trimming removed 6 bases from V and 0 bases from J, with 20 bases in between. The CDR3 spans 17 residues. Looked up from germline, CDR1 is MDHEN and CDR2 is SYDVKM. This CDR3 is CASSPARWGATNYGYTF. DNA for the CDR3: TGTGCCAGCAGCCCTGCAAGGTGGGGGGCCACTAACTATGGCTACACCTTC.

This clonotype ranks as medium-sized. The chain couples TRBV6-1 to TRBJ2-1; maybe TRBD2 (5 bases). Per the germline V gene, CDR1 is MNHNS and CDR2 is SASEGT. V was trimmed by 7 bases and J by 4 bases, leaving 11 bases between them. The CDR3 totals 13 residues. The CDR3 nucleotides are TGTGCCAGCATTTGGAGGAGTTACAATGAGCAGTTCTTC. It translates to CASIWRSYNEQFF.

This clonotype was observed a handful of times. The chain couples TRBV12-3 or TRBV12-4 to TRBJ2-1; D is unclear. Deletions cut 11 bases from V and 5 bases from J, with 13 bases between. The CDR3 consists of 12 residues. CDR3 sequence reads: CAVQAAHNEQFF. The DNA for the CDR3 is TGTGCCGTTCAGGCAGCCCACAATGAGCAGTTCTTC.

On this clonotype itself: With a much larger clone just one base away, this may be a read error. This chain links TRBV28 with TRBJ1-5, with D possibly TRBD1 on 6 matching bases. The CDR3 loop spans 16 amino acids. The germline V gene has CDR1 MDHEN and CDR2 SYDVKM. Written as DNA, the CDR3 is TGTGCCAGCAGTTTATCCTCGGGACATAGCAATAAGCCCCAGCATTTT. It translates to CASSLSSGHSNKPQHF. Full variable domain (outside the CDR3, taken from reference TRBV28 and TRBJ1-5): DVKVTQSSRYLVKRTGEKVFLECVQDMDHENMFWYRQDPGLGLRLIYFSYDVKMKEKGDIPEGYSVSREKKERFSLILESASTNQTSMYLCASSLSSGHSNKPQHFGDGTRLSIL.

This clonotype was counted between two and nine times. This chain joins TRBV28 and TRBJ2-1, with TRBD2 as a possible D gene (5 bases). Germline V CDR1 and CDR2: MDHEN, SYDVKM. This CDR3 has 15 amino acids. V lost 3 bases and J 2 bases, leaving 11 bases between the germline ends. As DNA, the CDR3 is TGTGCCAGCAGTTTCCGCGGGCCACCCTACAATGAGCAGTTCTTC. Protein sequence: CASSFRGPPYNEQFF. Supplemented by reference TRBV28 and TRBJ2-1, the full variable domain reads DVKVTQSSRYLVKRTGEKVFLECVQDMDHENMFWYRQDPGLGLRLIYFSYDVKMKEKGDIPEGYSVSREKKERFSLILESASTNQTSMYLCASSFRGPPYNEQFFGPGTRLTVL.

The V call is TRBV29-1, the J call TRBJ1-1; 7 bases are shared with TRBD1. The trim removed 6 bases at V and 4 bases at J, leaving 11 bases unmatched. CDR1 and CDR2 (germline): SQVTM, ANQGSEA. The CDR3 loop spans 14 amino acids. CDR3 nucleotide sequence: TGCAGCGTACTTCCTGAGGGGGCTGGCACTGAAGCTTTCTTT. This sequence encodes CSVLPEGAGTEAFF.

The chain couples TRBV7-9 to TRBJ2-5; the D is unclear. Deletions cut 3 bases from V and 0 bases from J, with 11 bases between. Germline values: CDR1 SEHNR, CDR2 FQNEAQ (reference sequence). This CDR3 region has 15 residues. The CDR3 reads CASSFVGGYQETQYF. CDR3 DNA: TGTGCCAGCAGCTTCGTCGGCGGATACCAAGAGACCCAGTACTTC.

V gene TRBV3-1 combines with J gene TRBJ2-5; 7 bases match TRBD2. CDR1 and CDR2 from the germline V gene are LGHDT and YNNKEL (reference sequence). CDR3 length: 15 residues. V gave up 1 base and J gave up 5 bases; unmatched junction bases: 7. The CDR3 DNA sequence: TGTGCCAGCAGCCAAGGGACTAGTCCGGGGGAGACCCAGTACTTC. It encodes CASSQGTSPGETQYF.

This clonotype was observed a few times. This chain uses TRBV7-9 with TRBJ2-7; 10 bases line up with TRBD1. Germline V gene sequence: CDR1 SEHNR, CDR2 FQNEAQ (reference sequence). The CDR3 totals 13 residues. V lost 3 bases and J lost 5; bases outside the gene matches: 1. CDR3 protein: CASSFGTGDEQYF. The CDR3 DNA reads as TGTGCCAGCAGCTTCGGGACAGGGGACGAGCAGTACTTC.

This clonotype showed up many times. V and J are TRBV14 and TRBJ2-3; D unclear. The V end lost 1 base, the J end lost 3 bases, and 5 bases lay between the germline ends. Per the germline V gene, CDR1 is SGHDN and CDR2 is FVKESK. This CDR3 region has 13 residues. This chain's CDR3 is CASSQVGTDTQYF. The DNA for the CDR3 is TGTGCCAGCAGCCAAGTCGGGACAGATACGCAGTATTTT.

V and J are TRBV12-3 or TRBV12-4 and TRBJ2-6; no definite D call. CDR3 length: 15 residues. The V and J ends lost 6 bases and 0 bases respectively, with 9 bases between them. The CDR3 sequence is CASSRLSSGANVLTF. The CDR3 region has the DNA TGTGCCAGCAGCCGCCTGTCCTCTGGGGCCAACGTCCTGACTTTC.

This clonotype was recorded many times. The chain has TRBV3-1 and TRBJ2-5, with 9 bases lining up with TRBD1. This CDR3 has 13 residues. Germline V gene lookup returns CDR1 LGHDT and CDR2 YNNKEL (reference sequence). Trimming took 7 bases from V and 6 from J; bases not matched to a gene: 6. The CDR3 reads CASIRTGDQTQYF. CDR3 nucleotides: TGTGCCAGCATTCGGACAGGGGACCAGACCCAGTACTTC.

This clonotype occurred many times. The V and J genes are TRBV28 and TRBJ2-7; tentative D call: TRBD2 (6 bases). Trimming removed 6 bases from V and 2 bases from J, with 14 bases in between. Germline values: CDR1 MDHEN, CDR2 SYDVKM. CDR3 length: 14 amino acids. The CDR3 sequence is CASSPRGLTYEQYF. Written as DNA, the CDR3 is TGTGCCAGCAGCCCCCGGGGGTTAACCTACGAGCAGTACTTC.

As to this clonotype: Compared with germline, one end of the junction differs, possibly owing to a read error. This rearrangement joins TRBV6-1 to TRBJ2-5; unclear D gene. Germline V gene sequence: CDR1 MNHNS, CDR2 SASEGT. The CDR3 consists of 12 residues. The CDR3 sequence is CAGSLSVETQYF. The CDR3 bases are TGTGCCGGCAGTCTTTCCGTGGAGACCCAGTACTTC.

The chain employs TRBV6-6 and TRBJ2-7, with D hard to call. The V end lost 2 bases, the J end lost 4 bases, and 6 bases lay between the germline ends. Looked up from germline, CDR1 is MNHNY and CDR2 is SVGAGI (reference sequence). The CDR3 totals 12 residues. The CDR3 DNA reads as TGTGCCAGCAGTTACCAGCTTTACGAGCAGTACTTC. It yields the protein CASSYQLYEQYF.

The gene calls are TRBV12-3 or TRBV12-4 and TRBJ2-1; D unresolved. The V gene lost 6 bases and the J gene lost 5 bases, with 8 bases spanning the gap. The CDR3 consists of 12 residues. The CDR3 DNA reads TGTGCCAGCAGCTCCTACAACAATGAGCAGTTCTTC. It codes for CASSSYNNEQFF.

This clonotype came up a few times. One junction end disagrees with the germline gene, perhaps due to a read error. The V call is TRBV7-7, the J call TRBJ2-5; D gene unclear. In germline, CDR1 is SSHAT, CDR2 FNYEAQ (reference sequence). The length of the CDR3 is 14 residues. In nucleotides, the CDR3 is TGTGCTAGCAGCAAAACTACCGTCCGGGAGACCCAGTACTTC. Encoded protein: CASSKTTVRETQYF.

Sample share makes this clonotype medium-sized. The chain recombines TRBV6-1 with TRBJ1-2, with D maybe TRBD1 (5 bases). The germline CDR1 and CDR2 sequences are MNHNS and SASEGT. The V gene lost 6 bases and the J gene lost 1 base, with 15 bases spanning the gap. The CDR3 loop spans 15 amino acids. The CDR3 is CASRNDLTVNYGYTF. CDR3 nucleotide sequence: TGTGCCAGCAGAAACGACTTGACAGTTAACTATGGCTACACCTTC.

This clonotype was seen repeatedly, ten times or more. The chain is built from TRBV20-1 and TRBJ2-7, with a possible D match to TRBD1 (5 bases). Germline CDR1 is DFQATT and CDR2 is SNEGSKA (reference sequence). The ends were cut back, 6 bases at V and 3 bases at J, with 9 bases in the middle. There are 11 residues in the CDR3. The CDR3 DNA follows: TGCAGTGCGCACCAGGGCTACGAGCAGTACTTC. Amino acids: CSAHQGYEQYF.

In its sample, this clonotype was seen many times. The chain carries TRBV20-1 and TRBJ1-2; 7 bases are shared with TRBD1. This CDR3 spans 17 amino acids. In germline, CDR1 is DFQATT, CDR2 SNEGSKA (reference sequence). The V gene end was trimmed by 0 bases and the J gene end by 0 bases; junction bases not matched to a gene: 10. CDR3 nucleotide sequence: TGCAGTGCTAGAGATCTCGGACTCACAGGGGCTAACTATGGCTACACCTTC. It codes for CSARDLGLTGANYGYTF.

The rearrangement uses TRBV3-1 and TRBJ1-2, with D perhaps matching TRBD1 (6 bases). The germline CDR1 and CDR2 sequences are LGHDT and YNNKEL (reference sequence). This CDR3 is built from 15 residues. V dropped 0 bases and J dropped 4 bases, with 12 bases sitting between them. CDR3 nucleotides: TGTGCCAGCAGCCAAGATCAGGGGAATATCTATGGCTACACCTTC. It translates to CASSQDQGNIYGYTF.

The V call is TRBV29-1, the J call TRBJ1-1, with TRBD1 matching 9 bases. Trimming cost V 7 bases and J 2 bases; bases outside gene matches: 5. The CDR3 runs 13 residues. The germline gives CDR1 SQVTM, CDR2 ANQGSEA. The CDR3 region is CSGGTGQNTEAFF. DNA of the CDR3: TGCAGCGGGGGGACAGGGCAAAACACTGAAGCTTTCTTT.

The genes are TRBV18 and TRBJ2-7; 8 bases match TRBD1. V lost 3 bases and J lost 4; bases outside the gene matches: 8. From germline, CDR1 is KGHSH and CDR2 LQKENI. CDR3 size: 15 residues. The CDR3 coding sequence is TGTGCCAGCTCACCGCCGACAGGGGCGGCATACGAGCAGTACTTC. Residues: CASSPPTGAAYEQYF.